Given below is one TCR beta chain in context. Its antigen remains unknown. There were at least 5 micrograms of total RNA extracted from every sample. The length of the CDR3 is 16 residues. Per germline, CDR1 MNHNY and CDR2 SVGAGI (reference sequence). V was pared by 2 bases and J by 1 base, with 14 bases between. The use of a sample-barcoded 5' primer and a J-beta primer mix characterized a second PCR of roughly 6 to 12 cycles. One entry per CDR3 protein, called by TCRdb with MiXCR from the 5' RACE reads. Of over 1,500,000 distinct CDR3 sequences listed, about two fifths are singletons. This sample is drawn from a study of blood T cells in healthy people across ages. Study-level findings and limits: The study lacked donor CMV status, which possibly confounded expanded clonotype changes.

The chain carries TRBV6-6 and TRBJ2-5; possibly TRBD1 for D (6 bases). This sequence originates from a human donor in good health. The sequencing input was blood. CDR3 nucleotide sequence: TGTGCCAGCAGTTACGCCATCGGACAGCTCCAAGAGACCCAGTACTTC. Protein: CASSYAIGQLQETQYF.